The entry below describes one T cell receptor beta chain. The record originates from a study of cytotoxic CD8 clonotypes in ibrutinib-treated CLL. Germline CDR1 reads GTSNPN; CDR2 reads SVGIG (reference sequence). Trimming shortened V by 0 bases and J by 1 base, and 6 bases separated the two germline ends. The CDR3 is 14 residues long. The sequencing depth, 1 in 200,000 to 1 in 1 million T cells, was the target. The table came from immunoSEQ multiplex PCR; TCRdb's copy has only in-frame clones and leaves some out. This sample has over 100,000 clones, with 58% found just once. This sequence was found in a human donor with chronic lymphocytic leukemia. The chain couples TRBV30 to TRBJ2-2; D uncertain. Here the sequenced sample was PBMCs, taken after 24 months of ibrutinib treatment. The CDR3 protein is CAWSVPVNTGELFF. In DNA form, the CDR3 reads TGTGCCTGGAGTGTACCGGTGAACACCGGGGAGCTGTTTTTT.